Listed below are T cell receptor beta chains from one sample, sequenced in a study of blood T cells in healthy people across ages. TCRdb reprocessed the 5' RACE reads with MiXCR, giving one entry per CDR3 protein. Of roughly 1.5 million distinct CDR3 sequences in the sample, approximately 39% were seen once. The sample was blood. All receptors derive from a woman between 18 and 29 years old in good health. Both conserved end residues are part of each CDR3. The D gene is left open where the match is weak.

d_gene	j_gene	v_gene	len	CDR3nt	CDR3aa
NA	TRBJ2-7	TRBV6-2/TRBV6-3	13	TGTGCCAGCAGTGACGGCAGGGTCTACGAGCAGTACTTC	CASSDGRVYEQYF
NA	TRBJ1-2	TRBV4-3	14	TGCGCCAGCAGCCAAGATATGGGTATGCGTGGCTACACCTTC	CASSQDMGMRGYTF
NA	TRBJ2-7	TRBV29-1	12	TGCAGCGTGCGCAGGGCGAACTACGAGCAGTACTTC	CSVRRANYEQYF
NA	TRBJ2-7	TRBV7-8	14	TGTGCCAGCAGCCGACGTTTGGAGGGACACGAGCAGTACTTC	CASSRRLEGHEQYF
NA	TRBJ2-3	TRBV9	13	TGTGCCAGCAGCGTATCGATCGGAGATACGCAGTATTTT	CASSVSIGDTQYF
TRBD2	TRBJ2-3	TRBV4-3	17	TGCGCCAGCAGCCACGTTCCCCAGAGCGGGAGTGCAGATACGCAGTATTTT	CASSHVPQSGSADTQYF
TRBD2	TRBJ2-5	TRBV12-3/TRBV12-4	16	TGTGCCAGCAGTCTCTTAGCGGGCAGCTCACGAGAGACCCAGTACTTC	CASSLLAGSSRETQYF
NA	TRBJ1-1	TRBV7-9	13	TGTGCCAGCAGCTTCCGATATGGGACTGAAGCTTTCTTT	CASSFRYGTEAFF
NA	TRBJ2-3	TRBV4-1	12	TGCGCCAGCAGCCACCCCACAGATACGCAGTATTTT	CASSHPTDTQYF
NA	TRBJ1-4	TRBV5-6	14	TGTGCCAGCAGCCTTGACTGGGGCGGCGAAAAACTGTTTTTT	CASSLDWGGEKLFF